This T cell receptor (beta chain) was retrieved from a study of PD-L1 blockade in urothelial cancer (dated by TCRdb to about 2017). About the full investigation: Therapy was started around 2014 for all patients, and atezolizumab 1,200 mg was administered intravenously every 3 weeks. Nine patients reached durable clinical benefit, while 20 patients did not. Approximately 29 patients had pretreatment blood TCR-seq, about 25 had at least one posttreatment blood collection, and about 25 had tumor TCR-seq. Patients had an ECOG performance status of 0 or 1 and had received between 0 and 3 prior chemotherapy regimens. Blood samples were analyzed at 3 weeks after treatment start (second dose) and at 6 weeks after treatment start. Pretreatment tumor samples, along with matched peripheral blood serially collected before and after atezolizumab treatment, were subjected to TCR sequencing. The study was an exploratory multi-omic analysis of somatic, immune and clinical correlates of response to PD-L1 blockade with atezolizumab in urothelial cancer. Durable clinical benefit was defined as a progression-free survival longer than 6 months, and TCR features were additionally tested against progression-free survival and overall survival. Blood samples yielded a median of roughly 150,000 T cells and tens of thousands of unique TCRs, with median clonality 0.080. About nine tenths of the roughly 29 patients were identified as males with urothelial cancer of bladder origin, and a prior smoking history was reported by 18 of 29 patients. Whole exome sequencing and RNA sequencing of pretreatment tumors were performed alongside TCR sequencing in the same patients. Paper-wide results and their limitations: Small sample size (n of about 29) and many exploratory analyses mean the results are intended to be hypothesis-generating. Patients with durable benefit showed greater expansion of tumor-associated TCR clones in peripheral blood 3 weeks after starting treatment (n ≈ 21, p = 0.022). A pretreatment peripheral blood TCR clonality below the median was linked to improved progression-free and overall survival.

What the time point label conveys for this sample: peripheral blood 6 weeks after treatment start. A cohort of 25 to 30 patients with locally advanced or metastatic urothelial carcinoma, treated at Memorial Sloan Kettering on a trial protocol, was included. Peripheral blood mononuclear cells were collected from each patient pretreatment and during treatment, giving between 1 and 8 total time points per patient. The Qiagen DNeasy Blood extraction kit was used to purify genomic DNA from total PBMCs and from tumor samples. PBMCs were collected pretreatment and during treatment and were isolated and stored as previously described. To estimate absolute template abundance from read counts, synthetic TCR analog templates were spiked into each PCR. The immunoSEQ assay used bias-controlled V and J gene primers to amplify TCRbeta CDR3 regions from genomic DNA. Sequencing of rearranged TCRbeta segments was performed at approximately 20X coverage. The paper's processing steps were these. Clustering was used to correct sequencing errors, and CDR3s were annotated against IMGT so that V, D and J genes could be assigned. Downstream analyses used only productive TCRbeta rearrangements and left out out-of-frame or stop-codon sequences. Clonality was computed as one minus Shannon entropy normalized by the log of the number of unique productive sequences. Fisher's exact test with Benjamini-Hochberg correction, using a cutoff of adjusted p below 0.01, was how clones that differed between time points or between blood and tumor were identified. TCRdb took this table from immuneACCESS and kept in-frame rearrangements with V and J called. Such tables lack part of the clones; where checked against another copy, unresolved V genes explain under half of the gap, and the rest is unexplained. The V and J calls and clone size were taken over from that table, and D and trimming were inferred from the DNA. This sample lists around 49,000 clones; roughly four fifths were detected once. The top ten hold roughly 13% of the sample.

Comment on this clone: Its antigen remains unidentified. One base away there is no much larger clone; base qualities are not given.

From a lookup of the germline V gene (reference sequence), CDR1 and CDR2 are MNHEY and SMNVEV. There are 17 amino acids in the CDR3, from cysteine to phenylalanine inclusive. The entry retains the CDR3 DNA only, 51 bases that are in frame from base 1. From V the trimming removes 5 bases and from J it removes 5 bases, while the gene matches leave 14 bases of the junction unaccounted for. The receptor comes from a man aged 55 to 70 with urothelial cancer. Sequenced here: PBMCs, sampled around atezolizumab (anti-PD-L1) treatment. Recombination connected TRBV27 to TRBJ1-1, and 10 bases in between align with TRBD1. The DNA is as follows: TGTGCCAGCAGTCCCAGACAGGGGGCCTTAAGTCAAACTGAAGCTTTCTTT. The translation is CASSPRQGALSQTEAFF.